The next 13 T cell receptor beta chains were all read from a single sample in a study of blood T cell repertoires in COVID-19. Using immunoSEQ multiplex PCR, the repertoire was profiled, and TCRdb retains in-frame clones only, with some absent. Among just under 350,000 clones, 88% were seen once, and the ten largest hold around 6.6%. Sequencing input: peripheral blood. Source of these receptors: a woman in her sixties or seventies with COVID-19, enrolled during active disease.

The chain combines TRBV28 with TRBJ1-1; D possibly corresponds to TRBD1 (5 bases). CDR3 length equals 16 residues. Trimming left V 1 base short and J 0 bases short, with 12 bases between. Germline CDR1 and CDR2: MDHEN and SYDVKM. The CDR3 nucleotides are TGTGCCAGCAGTTTATATATTGGGGGGATGAACACTGAAGCTTTCTTT. It codes for CASSLYIGGMNTEAFF.

The V call is TRBV6-6, the J call TRBJ2-1; the match to TRBD2 covers 9 bases. Germline V gene data show CDR1 as MNHNY and CDR2 as SVGAGI (reference sequence). Trimming took 5 bases from V and 9 from J; bases not matched to a gene: 11. This CDR3 has 15 amino acids. CDR3 DNA: TGTGCCAGCAGTAGAGTTAGCGGGGGAAGGATTGAGCAGTTCTTC. Translating it yields CASSRVSGGRIEQFF.

This chain links TRBV7-9 with TRBJ1-1; possible D gene TRBD1, 6 bases. The ends were cut back, 1 base at V and 3 bases at J, with 9 bases in the middle. The CDR3 totals 14 residues. Looked up from germline, CDR1 is SEHNR and CDR2 is FQNEAQ (reference sequence). The CDR3: CASSLGGGDTEAFF. The CDR3 coding sequence is TGTGCCAGCAGCTTAGGAGGGGGGGACACTGAAGCTTTCTTT.

The V call is TRBV20-1, the J call TRBJ1-2; D uncertain. Germline V gives CDR1 DFQATT, CDR2 SNEGSKA (reference sequence). The CDR3 is 13 amino acids. V was clipped by 3 bases and J by 0 bases, with 8 bases between them. Here the CDR3 DNA reads TGCAGTGCTAGTTTGGTAGCTAACTATGGCTACACCTTC. This encodes CSASLVANYGYTF.

The V gene is TRBV29-1, the J gene TRBJ1-2; 10 bases are a match to TRBD1. This CDR3 has 14 amino acids. Germline-derived CDR1 and CDR2 are SQVTM and ANQGSEA. Trimming removed 3 bases from V and 4 bases from J; junction bases left unmatched: 5. The CDR3 DNA follows: TGCAGCGTTGACGCCCGGGACAGGGGCTATGGCTACACCTTC. This gives the protein CSVDARDRGYGYTF.

This rearrangement joins TRBV9 to TRBJ1-4; D gene ambiguous. There are 16 residues in the CDR3. Germline values: CDR1 SGDLS, CDR2 YYNGEE. V shed 4 bases and J shed 0 bases, with 13 bases lying between them. CDR3 coding DNA: TGTGCCAGCAGCTTAACCTACGGGGCAACTAATGAAAAACTGTTTTTT. Amino acid sequence: CASSLTYGATNEKLFF.

This clone appeared once. V usage is TRBV19 and J usage is TRBJ1-2; the D gene is possibly TRBD1 (6 bases). Germline assignment: CDR1 LNHDA and CDR2 SQIVND (reference sequence). The CDR3 runs to 13 residues. The V and J ends lost 5 bases and 4 bases respectively, with 11 bases between them. CDR3 DNA: TGTGCCAGTAGTCCACAGGGCTCCTATGGCTACACCTTC. Amino acid sequence: CASSPQGSYGYTF.

J is TRBJ2-3 and V is TRBV10-3; 15 bases align to TRBD2. The CDR3 is 18 residues long. Germline CDR1 ENHRY, CDR2 SYGVKD. J was trimmed by 0 bases and V by 4 bases; bases with no gene match: 5. The CDR3 nucleotides are TGTGCCATCAGTGCCGGGACTAGCGGGGGGAGTAGCACAGATACGCAGTATTTT. Amino acid sequence: CAISAGTSGGSSTDTQYF.

The chain carries TRBV24-1 and TRBJ1-2; D remains ambiguous. Between the trimmed V and J ends, which lost 5 bases and 5 bases, there was a span of 8 bases. The CDR3 is made up of 12 amino acids. Germline lookup yields CDR1 KGHDR and CDR2 SFDVKD. CDR3 sequence: CATSGTAYGYTF. CDR3 bases: TGTGCCACCAGTGGGACTGCGTATGGCTACACCTTC.

This clone has only one observation. This chain connects TRBV6-2 or TRBV6-3 to TRBJ1-1; TRBD1 matches 7 bases. From germline, CDR1 is MNHEY and CDR2 SVGEGT. J was trimmed by 5 bases and V by 6 bases; bases with no gene match: 3. The length of the CDR3 is 12 residues. CDR3 loop: CASSPQGTEAFF. DNA for the CDR3: TGTGCCAGCAGCCCACAGGGGACTGAAGCTTTCTTT.

The chain employs TRBV29-1 and TRBJ1-2; D possibly corresponds to TRBD1 (5 bases). This CDR3 is built from 13 residues. CDR1 is SQVTM, CDR2 ANQGSEA, per germline. Trimming left V 3 bases short and J 1 base short, with 9 bases between. The CDR3 region has the DNA TGCAGCGTTGAGACAGTTTTTAACTATGGCTACACCTTC. It specifies CSVETVFNYGYTF.

Here the CDR3 DNA reads TGTGCCAGCAGCCAGGAGAAGCGTTGGGAGACCCAGTACTTC. Its translation: CASSQEKRWETQYF. This chain uses TRBV3-1 (or the pseudogene TRBV3-2) with TRBJ2-5; no firm D call. The germline V and J ends were trimmed by 3 bases and 5 bases, with 13 bases remaining between them. Germline CDR1 is LGHDT and CDR2 is YNNKEL (reference sequence). The CDR3 length is 14 residues.

The chain employs TRBV24-1 and TRBJ2-2; D might be TRBD2 (7 bases). V dropped 3 bases and J dropped 4 bases, with 14 bases sitting between them. The germline gives CDR1 KGHDR, CDR2 SFDVKD. This CDR3 has 16 amino acids. CDR3 in DNA: TGTGCCACCAGTGATCTGGGGGGGGCGCCCACCGGGGAGCTGTTTTTT. Translating gives CATSDLGGAPTGELFF.